The 19 T cell receptor beta chains listed next were all sequenced from one sample in a study of shared clonotypes between healthy human individuals. Repertoires were generated with immunoSEQ multiplex PCR, while TCRdb's copy carries only in-frame clones and drops some. This sample has roughly 590,000 clones, with nearly 97% found just once. Positive CCR7 selection of CD45RO-negative cells yielded the naive CD8 cells, and terminally differentiated effector memory CD45RA+ cells were excluded. Sequenced material: naive CD8+ T cells sorted from blood. These receptors were taken from a woman aged 25 to 45 in good health.

V gene TRBV11-2 combines with J gene TRBJ1-3, with 8 bases that match TRBD1. From germline, CDR1 is SGHAT and CDR2 FQNNGV. J was trimmed by 0 bases and V by 5 bases; bases with no gene match: 6. The CDR3 runs to 16 residues. This chain's CDR3 is CASSTWTGRSGNTIYF. CDR3 nucleotide sequence: TGTGCCAGCAGCACCTGGACAGGGCGCTCTGGAAACACCATATATTTT.

The rearrangement links TRBV10-3 to TRBJ1-5; D is uncertain. The CDR3 length is 19 residues. The V gene's germline CDR1 is ENHRY and CDR2 SYGVKD. Between the trimmed V and J ends, which lost 0 bases and 0 bases, there was a span of 18 bases. CDR3 amino acids: CAISESNAVRLYSNQPQHF. CDR3 DNA sequence: TGTGCCATCAGTGAGTCGAATGCTGTAAGGCTCTATAGCAATCAGCCCCAGCATTTT.

The chain is built from TRBV5-4 and TRBJ2-7, with D unresolved. The germline CDR1 and CDR2 sequences are SGHNT and YYREEE (reference sequence). Trimming took 0 bases from V and 0 from J, leaving 7 bases between them. The CDR3 is 14 amino acids. The CDR3 nucleotides are TGTGCCAGCAGCTTGGGCCAAATCTCCTACGAGCAGTACTTC. This codes for CASSLGQISYEQYF. Based on the CDR3 plus reference TRBV5-4 and TRBJ2-7, the full variable domain is ETGVTQSPTHLIKTRGQQVTLRCSSQSGHNTVSWYQQALGQGPQFIFQYYREEENGRGNFPPRFSGLQFPNYSSELNVNALELDDSALYLCASSLGQISYEQYFGPGTRLTVT.

The chain recombines TRBV28 with TRBJ1-5, with D perhaps TRBD1 (5 bases). In germline, CDR1 is MDHEN, CDR2 SYDVKM. V lost 1 base and J lost 3, with 16 bases in between. The CDR3 is 17 amino acids. The CDR3 DNA sequence: TGTGCCAGCAGTTTATATTTCGTGGGGGACTCCAATCAGCCCCAGCATTTT. Residues: CASSLYFVGDSNQPQHF.

A single count supports this clone. CDR3 loop: CATPGTAANEQFF. The CDR3, as DNA: TGTGCCACTCCCGGGACAGCGGCTAATGAGCAGTTCTTC. This chain joins TRBV28 and TRBJ2-1; 7 bases align to TRBD1. The CDR3 runs to 13 residues. Germline lookup yields CDR1 MDHEN and CDR2 SYDVKM. The ends lost 10 bases at V and 7 bases at J; junction bases unmatched: 10.

This chain links TRBV5-6 with TRBJ2-1, with TRBD2 matching 9 bases. Germline V gene data show CDR1 as SGHDT and CDR2 as YYEEEE. The CDR3 has 16 residues. V trimming: 4 bases; J trimming: 2 bases; junction bases outside the gene matches: 7. CDR3 sequence (DNA): TGTGCCAGCAGCATACTCCTAGCGGGACCCTACAATGAGCAGTTCTTC. Encoded protein: CASSILLAGPYNEQFF.

This clone appeared once. The rearrangement joins TRBV27 to TRBJ2-1; D tentatively fits TRBD1 or TRBD2 (5 bases each). This CDR3 contains 16 residues. V lost 5 bases to trimming and J lost 2 bases, with 16 bases between them. CDR1 is MNHEY, CDR2 SMNVEV, per germline (reference sequence). The CDR3 here is CASSQPGSVTYNEQFF. CDR3 in DNA: TGTGCCAGCAGTCAGCCAGGGAGTGTCACCTACAATGAGCAGTTCTTC.

The V gene is TRBV27, the J gene TRBJ2-7, with D possibly matching TRBD2 (5 bases). This CDR3 is built from 13 residues. V gave up 10 bases and J gave up 5 bases, with 18 bases separating them. Germline V lookup: CDR1 MNHEY, CDR2 SMNVEV (reference sequence). The CDR3 nucleotides are TGTGCCACCGGATTATATCCCGGGGACGAGCAGTACTTC. This translates into CATGLYPGDEQYF.

The chain links TRBV28 to TRBJ1-3; no clear D gene. The CDR3 contains 16 residues. The V and J ends lost 1 base and 4 bases respectively, with 14 bases between them. Per germline, CDR1 MDHEN and CDR2 SYDVKM. The CDR3 loop reads CASSLSWPARGNTIYF. The CDR3 DNA sequence: TGTGCCAGCAGTTTATCGTGGCCTGCGCGGGGAAACACCATATATTTT.

This rearrangement joins TRBV5-6 to TRBJ2-3; 7 bases are shared with TRBD2. The germline V gene has CDR1 SGHDT and CDR2 YYEEEE. There are 13 residues in the CDR3. Trimming took 0 bases from V and 5 from J; bases not matched to a gene: 0. The CDR3 loop reads CASSLGGRDTQYF. The CDR3 DNA is TGTGCCAGCAGCTTGGGCGGGAGAGATACGCAGTATTTT.

This chain links TRBV5-6 with TRBJ1-4; D is ambiguous. The CDR3 covers 17 residues. Trimming removed 4 bases from V and 3 bases from J, with 19 bases in between. Looked up from germline, CDR1 is SGHDT and CDR2 is YYEEEE. The chain's CDR3 is CASSPAGEGSANEKLFF. The CDR3 nucleotides are TGTGCCAGCAGCCCGGCGGGTGAAGGGTCCGCTAATGAAAAACTGTTTTTT.

The V and J genes are TRBV19 and TRBJ2-1; D is uncertain. Trimming shortened V by 1 base and J by 9 bases, and 4 bases separated the two germline ends. The germline gives CDR1 LNHDA, CDR2 SQIVND (reference sequence). This CDR3 spans 11 amino acids. CDR3: CASSIGIEQFF. The DNA for the CDR3 is TGTGCCAGTAGTATAGGGATTGAGCAGTTCTTC.

The chain links TRBV22-1 to TRBJ2-3; TRBD1, the table's D call, was not compared with the DNA. TRBV22-1 is assigned pseudogene status. CDR3 size: 17 residues. CDR3 sequence reads: CPGSAREDRGFGDTQYF. CDR3 coding DNA: TGTCCTGGGAGCGCACGGGAGGACAGGGGCTTTGGAGATACGCAGTATTTT.

The chain combines TRBV5-1 with TRBJ2-3; 11 bases are shared with TRBD2. The trim removed 4 bases at V and 1 base at J, leaving 8 bases unmatched. CDR1 and CDR2 from the germline V gene are SGHRS and YFSETQ. This CDR3 contains 17 residues. The CDR3 loop is CASSLGLAEIRTDTQYF. The CDR3 DNA reads TGCGCCAGCAGCCTGGGACTAGCGGAGATTCGCACAGATACGCAGTATTTT.

The rearrangement joins TRBV11-2 to TRBJ1-5; 7 nucleotides agree with TRBD1. Germline V gene lookup returns CDR1 SGHAT and CDR2 FQNNGV. The J segment lost 7 bases and the V segment lost 3 bases, leaving 9 bases of the junction unmatched. The CDR3 sequence is 15 residues long. CDR3 sequence: CASSLATGAAQPQHF. The CDR3 nucleotides read TGTGCCAGCAGCTTGGCCACAGGGGCGGCGCAGCCCCAGCATTTT.

The rearrangement links TRBV4-2 to TRBJ2-7; weak D call: TRBD2 (5 bases). V dropped 0 bases and J dropped 0 bases, with 12 bases sitting between them. The CDR3 sequence is 16 residues long. The V gene's germline CDR1 is LGHNA and CDR2 YNFKEQ. The CDR3 here is CASSQEGGLASYEQYF. CDR3 bases: TGTGCCAGCAGCCAAGAAGGAGGCCTAGCCTCCTACGAGCAGTACTTC.

This chain links TRBV5-8 with TRBJ1-1; no clear D gene. The germline V gene has CDR1 SGHTS and CDR2 YDEGEE. V lost 0 bases, J lost 4 bases, and 7 bases lay in between. CDR3 length equals 13 residues. The CDR3 loop reads CASSLVLTTEAFF. The CDR3 bases are TGTGCCAGCAGCTTGGTGTTAACCACTGAAGCTTTCTTT.

The chain joins TRBV19 to TRBJ2-3; D gene uncertain. Trimming removed 1 base from V and 4 bases from J, with 6 bases in between. Germline lookup yields CDR1 LNHDA and CDR2 SQIVND (reference sequence). This CDR3 has 13 residues. The CDR3, as DNA: TGTGCCAGTAGTATAGTCCGGTCAGATACGCAGTATTTT. Protein: CASSIVRSDTQYF.

The chain joins TRBV9 to TRBJ1-5; tentatively, D is TRBD1 (6 bases). The CDR3 totals 14 residues. CDR1 and CDR2 (germline): SGDLS, YYNGEE. The V and J ends lost 3 bases and 7 bases respectively, with 14 bases between them. CDR3 DNA: TGTGCCAGCAGCGGCCCAGGGGCATGGCAGCCCCAGCATTTT. Translation gives CASSGPGAWQPQHF.